These 2 T cell receptor beta chains were all obtained from the same sample, sequenced in a study of T cells in Graves' hyperthyroidism and ophthalmopathy. Amplification yielded TCR beta CDR3 regions, with RNA transcripts as the source. Primed by the HTBI set, a first-round RT-PCR was run on the TCR CDR3. TCRdb re-analysed the multiplex PCR reads in MiXCR, keeping a single row per CDR3 protein. The sample has approximately 480,000 distinct CDR3 sequences; around 20% are singletons. The specimen was blood. These receptor sequences come from a man between 18 and 29 years old with Graves' hyperthyroidism.

This clonotype turned up a few times. V usage is TRBV6-1 and J usage is TRBJ2-5; 13 bases are shared with TRBD2. CDR1 MNHNS and CDR2 SASEGT come from the germline V gene. This CDR3 has 15 amino acids. The CDR3 sequence is CAAGLAGVTQETQYF. For the CDR3, the DNA is TGTGCTGCCGGACTAGCGGGGGTAACCCAAGAGACCCAGTACTTC.

This clonotype was counted ten times or more. This chain links TRBV28 with TRBJ1-2; TRBD1 matches at 10 bases. Unmatched junction bases numbered 7, after V lost 5 bases and J lost 7 bases. The CDR3 is 14 amino acids. Germline CDR1 MDHEN, CDR2 SYDVKM. The CDR3 DNA reads as TGTGCCAGCAGTCGGGGGGACAGGGGAGTTGGCTACACCTTC. Its translation: CASSRGDRGVGYTF.